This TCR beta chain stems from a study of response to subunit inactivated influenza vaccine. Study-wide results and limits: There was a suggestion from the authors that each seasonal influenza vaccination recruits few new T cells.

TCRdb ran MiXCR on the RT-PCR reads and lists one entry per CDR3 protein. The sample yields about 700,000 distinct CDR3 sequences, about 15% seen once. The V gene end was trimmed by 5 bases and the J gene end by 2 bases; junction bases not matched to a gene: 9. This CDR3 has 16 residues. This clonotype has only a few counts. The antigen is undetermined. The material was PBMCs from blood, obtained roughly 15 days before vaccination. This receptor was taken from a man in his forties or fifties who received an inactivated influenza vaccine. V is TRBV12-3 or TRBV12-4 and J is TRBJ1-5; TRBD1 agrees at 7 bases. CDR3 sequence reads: CASSPLQGMGNQPQHF. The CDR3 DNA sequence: TGTGCCAGCAGTCCCTTACAGGGGATGGGCAATCAGCCCCAGCATTTT.